The entry below describes one T cell receptor beta chain. Its specificity is unknown. This sample was taken from a study of cytomegalovirus exposure and HLA in healthy donors. Study findings and constraints: Earlier analysis looked at TCR beta V segments, and most were productive about 90% or about 30% of the time. TRBV6-2, TRBV6-3 and other indistinguishable V segments were excluded.

The PCR ran on 60 Vbeta and 13 Jbeta primers. Data came from immunoSEQ multiplex PCR; TCRdb stores just in-frame clones and leaves some out. The sample has under 150,000 clones; roughly 80% are singletons. V lost 7 bases to trimming and J lost 0 bases, with 16 bases between them. The CDR3 loop spans 16 amino acids. Germline V CDR1 and CDR2: MDHEN, SYDVKM. This clonotype was obtained from a man aged 35 to 55 in good health and CMV-seropositive. This chain joins TRBV28 and TRBJ1-5; D is uncertain. Sequencing used PBMCs. DNA of the CDR3: TGTGCCAGCAACCTACAGACAACCTATAGCAATCAGCCCCAGCATTTT. Its protein product is CASNLQTTYSNQPQHF.